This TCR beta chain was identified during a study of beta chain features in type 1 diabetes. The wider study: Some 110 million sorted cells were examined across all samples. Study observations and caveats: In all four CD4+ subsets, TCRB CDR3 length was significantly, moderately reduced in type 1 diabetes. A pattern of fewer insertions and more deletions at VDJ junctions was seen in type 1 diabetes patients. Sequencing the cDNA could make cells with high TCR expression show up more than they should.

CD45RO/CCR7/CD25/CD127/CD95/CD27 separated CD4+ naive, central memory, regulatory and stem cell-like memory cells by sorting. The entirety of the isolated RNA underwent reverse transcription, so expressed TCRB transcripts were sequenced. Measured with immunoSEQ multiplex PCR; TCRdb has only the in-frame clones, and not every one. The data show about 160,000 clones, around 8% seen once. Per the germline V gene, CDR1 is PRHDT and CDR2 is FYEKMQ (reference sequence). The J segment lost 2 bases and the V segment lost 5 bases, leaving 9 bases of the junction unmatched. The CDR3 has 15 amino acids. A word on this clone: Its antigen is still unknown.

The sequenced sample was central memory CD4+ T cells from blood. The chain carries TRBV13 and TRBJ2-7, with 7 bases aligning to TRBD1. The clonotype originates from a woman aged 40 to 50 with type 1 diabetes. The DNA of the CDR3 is TGTGCCAGCAGCGAAGGAAGGGGGCGTGCCTACGAGCAGTACTTC. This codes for CASSEGRGRAYEQYF.